The next 16 T cell receptor beta chains were all read from a single sample in a study of CD8+ T cells in alopecia areata. cDNA prepared by RNA extraction and subsequent reverse transcription served as the template for sequencing. Clones were sequenced by immunoSEQ multiplex PCR, and TCRdb holds only the in-frame ones, with some missing. The top ten clones hold around 0.8% of a sample with some 99,000 clones, roughly 42% of them seen once. Sequences were obtained from CD4+ T cells sorted from blood. The receptors derive from a human donor with alopecia areata.

This rearrangement joins TRBV28 to TRBJ2-4; tentative D call: TRBD2 (6 bases). Per the germline V gene, CDR1 is MDHEN and CDR2 is SYDVKM. The CDR3 totals 13 residues. Trimming removed 10 bases at V and 4 bases at J, with 14 bases between. DNA of the CDR3: TGTGCCACCAGCGCAGGAGGGAAAAACATTCAGTACTTC. Protein sequence: CATSAGGKNIQYF.

This clone was detected only once. This chain uses TRBV6-5 with TRBJ2-2, with D possibly being TRBD2 (5 bases). CDR3 length: 12 residues. CDR1 is MNHEY and CDR2 is SVGAGI in the germline V gene. Trimming took 2 bases from V and 12 from J, leaving 10 bases between them. CDR3 sequence: CASSYEREKLFF. The CDR3 region has the DNA TGTGCCAGCAGTTACGAGAGGGAGAAGCTGTTTTTT.

J is TRBJ2-1 and V is TRBV27; D gene unclear. The germline V gene encodes CDR1 MNHEY and CDR2 SMNVEV (reference sequence). The CDR3 covers 11 residues. V was clipped by 8 bases and J by 4 bases, with 6 bases between them. CDR3 residues: CASVLYNEQFF. The CDR3 region has the DNA TGTGCCAGCGTTCTTTACAATGAGCAGTTCTTC.

The chain joins TRBV6-6 to TRBJ2-3; 12 nucleotides agree with TRBD2. The V gene end was trimmed by 5 bases and the J gene end by 12 bases; junction bases not matched to a gene: 3. CDR3 size: 12 residues. Germline-derived CDR1 and CDR2 are MNHNY and SVGAGI (reference sequence). The CDR3 loop reads CASSPTSGGQYF. DNA for the CDR3: TGTGCCAGCAGTCCGACTAGCGGGGGTCAGTATTTT.

This clone was detected ten times or more. V and J are TRBV7-9 and TRBJ2-7; D perhaps matches TRBD1 (6 bases). Germline CDR1 and CDR2: SEHNR and FQNEAQ (reference sequence). Deletions cut 5 bases from V and 4 bases from J, with 9 bases between. The CDR3 is 12 residues long. The CDR3 DNA is TGTGCCAGCAGCCAAACAGGGTACGAGCAGTACTTC. Amino acid sequence: CASSQTGYEQYF.

The chain employs TRBV30 and TRBJ1-2; D is unclear. Germline CDR1 and CDR2: GTSNPN and SVGIG (reference sequence). Trimming left V 0 bases short and J 4 bases short, with 12 bases between. This CDR3 region has 14 residues. CDR3 nucleotide sequence: TGTGCCTGGAGTGTGGCGGGCGTTAGCTATGGCTACACCTTC. Amino acids: CAWSVAGVSYGYTF.

This clone showed up just a few times. Other nucleotide sequences from this sample produce the same CDR3. The gene calls are TRBV18 and TRBJ1-1; D is unclear. Germline values: CDR1 KGHSH, CDR2 LQKENI. This CDR3 has 13 residues. Trimming took 3 bases from V and 1 from J, leaving 6 bases between them. CDR3 protein: CASSPGENTEAFF. The CDR3 nucleotides are TGTGCCAGCTCACCCGGGGAGAACACTGAAGCTTTCTTT.

The sample holds a few counts of this clone. The chain is built from TRBV7-2 and TRBJ1-2; 10 positions match TRBD1. The V and J ends lost 3 bases and 5 bases, in that order; junction bases with no gene match: 3. The germline V gene encodes CDR1 SGHTA and CDR2 FQGNSA. The CDR3 sequence is 14 residues long. For the CDR3, the DNA is TGTGCCAGCAGCTTGACAGGGGGCGATTATGGCTACACCTTC. Protein sequence: CASSLTGGDYGYTF.

This chain uses TRBV7-9 with TRBJ2-3; 8 bases line up with TRBD2. CDR1 and CDR2 from the germline V gene are SEHNR and FQNEAQ (reference sequence). CDR3 length equals 16 residues. With 2 bases clipped from V and 5 bases from J, the junction kept 9 bases outside the gene matches. This CDR3 reads CASSLRTGGPIDTQYF. The CDR3 DNA reads as TGTGCCAGCAGCTTACGGACGGGAGGGCCAATAGATACGCAGTATTTT.

CDR3 DNA sequence: TGTGCCAGCAGCTTTAACAATGAGCAGTTCTTC. Translation gives CASSFNNEQFF. The chain carries TRBV6-5 and TRBJ2-1; D gene unclear. The V end lost 6 bases, the J end lost 5 bases, and 5 bases lay between the germline ends. There are 11 residues in the CDR3. CDR1 is MNHEY, CDR2 SVGAGI, per germline.

J is TRBJ1-2 and V is TRBV6-6; D unresolved. Trimming cost V 7 bases and J 6 bases, with 9 bases left between them. In germline, CDR1 is MNHNY, CDR2 SVGAGI (reference sequence). CDR3 length: 11 amino acids. The CDR3 region has the DNA TGTGCCAGCATAGGTAGTGATGGCTACACCTTC. Its protein product is CASIGSDGYTF.

This sequence joins TRBV18 and TRBJ1-2; D is uncertain. CDR1 and CDR2 (germline): KGHSH, LQKENI. The CDR3 is 13 amino acids. Trimming cost V 6 bases and J 4 bases, with 12 bases left between them. The CDR3: CASSNGESYGYTF. Written as DNA, the CDR3 is TGTGCCAGCTCGAACGGAGAGAGCTATGGCTACACCTTC.

This clone has more than one count but fewer than ten. The chain uses TRBV30 and TRBJ2-6, with D perhaps matching TRBD2 (6 bases). The length of the CDR3 is 17 residues. The germline gives CDR1 GTSNPN, CDR2 SVGIG (reference sequence). V gave up 7 bases and J gave up 2 bases, with 21 bases separating them. The CDR3 spells CASRRGRLLTGANVLTF. CDR3 in DNA: TGTGCCTCCCGGAGGGGCAGGCTTTTGACTGGGGCCAACGTCCTGACTTTC. Filled out from reference TRBV30 and TRBJ2-6, the complete variable domain reads SQTIHQWPATLVQPVGSPLSLECTVEGTSNPNLYWYRQAAGRGLQLLFYSVGIGQISSEVPQNLSASRPQDRQFILSSKKLLLSDSGFYLCASRRGRLLTGANVLTFGAGSRLTVL.

V is TRBV28 and J is TRBJ2-1, with 7 bases aligning to TRBD2. This CDR3 spans 15 amino acids. J was trimmed by 7 bases and V by 6 bases; bases with no gene match: 12. Germline CDR1 is MDHEN and CDR2 is SYDVKM. This CDR3 reads CASRAGRWSKNEQFF. The CDR3, as DNA: TGTGCCAGCAGAGCGGGACGGTGGTCGAAGAATGAGCAGTTCTTC. Full variable domain (missing parts from reference TRBV28 and TRBJ2-1): DVKVTQSSRYLVKRTGEKVFLECVQDMDHENMFWYRQDPGLGLRLIYFSYDVKMKEKGDIPEGYSVSREKKERFSLILESASTNQTSMYLCASRAGRWSKNEQFFGPGTRLTVL.

The V and J genes are TRBV4-1 and TRBJ2-5, with TRBD1 matching 9 bases. V was clipped by 1 base and J by 2 bases; unmatched bases: 5. The CDR3 runs 16 residues. CDR1 and CDR2 (germline): MGHRA, YSYEKL. The CDR3 loop reads CASSQGPGQGQETQYF. The CDR3 DNA is TGCGCCAGCAGCCAAGGGCCGGGACAGGGACAAGAGACCCAGTACTTC.

The V call is TRBV29-1, the J call TRBJ1-1; a possible D gene is TRBD1 (5 bases). Germline V gives CDR1 SQVTM, CDR2 ANQGSEA. The CDR3 loop spans 13 amino acids. V lost 7 bases to trimming and J lost 6 bases, with 18 bases between them. As DNA, the CDR3 is TGCAGCGACATGGTAGGGGCGAGGTCTGAAGCTTTCTTT. Its protein is CSDMVGARSEAFF.